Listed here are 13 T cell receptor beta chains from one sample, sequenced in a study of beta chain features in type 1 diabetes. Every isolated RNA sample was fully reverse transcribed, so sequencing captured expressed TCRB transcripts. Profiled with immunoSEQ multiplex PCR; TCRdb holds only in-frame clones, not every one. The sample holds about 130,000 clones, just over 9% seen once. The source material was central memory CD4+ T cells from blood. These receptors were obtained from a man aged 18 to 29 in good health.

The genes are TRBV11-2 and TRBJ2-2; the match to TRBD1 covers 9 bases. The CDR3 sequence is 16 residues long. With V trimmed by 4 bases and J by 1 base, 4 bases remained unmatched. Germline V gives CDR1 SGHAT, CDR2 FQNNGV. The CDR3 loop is CASSWDRAGNTGELFF. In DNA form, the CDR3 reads TGTGCCAGCAGCTGGGACAGGGCGGGGAACACCGGGGAGCTGTTTTTT.

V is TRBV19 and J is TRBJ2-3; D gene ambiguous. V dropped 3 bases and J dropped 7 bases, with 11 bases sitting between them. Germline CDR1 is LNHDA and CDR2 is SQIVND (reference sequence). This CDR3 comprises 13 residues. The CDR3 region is CASSIAPRNTQYF. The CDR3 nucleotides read TGTGCCAGTAGTATTGCCCCGCGGAATACGCAGTATTTT.

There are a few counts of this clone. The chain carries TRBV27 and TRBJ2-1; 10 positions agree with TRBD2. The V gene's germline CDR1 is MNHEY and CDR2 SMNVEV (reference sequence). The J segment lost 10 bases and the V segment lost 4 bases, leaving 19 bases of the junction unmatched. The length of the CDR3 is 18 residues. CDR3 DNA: TGTGCCAGCAGTTCGACACTCCCGGTTTATCTAGCGGGGGTGGAGCAGTTCTTC. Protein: CASSSTLPVYLAGVEQFF.

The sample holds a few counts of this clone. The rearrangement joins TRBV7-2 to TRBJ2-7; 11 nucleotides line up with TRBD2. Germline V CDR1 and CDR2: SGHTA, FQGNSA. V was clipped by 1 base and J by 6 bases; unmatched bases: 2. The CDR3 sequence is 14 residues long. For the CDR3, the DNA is TGTGCCAGCAGCTTAGTAGCGGGGGGGAGCGAGCAGTACTTC. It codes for CASSLVAGGSEQYF.

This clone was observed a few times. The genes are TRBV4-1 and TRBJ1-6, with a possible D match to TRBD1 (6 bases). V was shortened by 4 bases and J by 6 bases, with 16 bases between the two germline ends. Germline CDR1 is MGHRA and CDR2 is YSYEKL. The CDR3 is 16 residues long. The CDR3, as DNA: TGCGCCAGCAGCCCAGGTTTAAGGGGGATTAATTCACCCCTCCACTTT. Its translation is CASSPGLRGINSPLHF.

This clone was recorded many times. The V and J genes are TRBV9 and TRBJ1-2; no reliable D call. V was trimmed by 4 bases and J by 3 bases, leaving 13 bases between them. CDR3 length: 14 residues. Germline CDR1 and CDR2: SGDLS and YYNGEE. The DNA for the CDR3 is TGTGCCAGCAGCTCGGTGACATCCGACTATGGCTACACCTTC. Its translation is CASSSVTSDYGYTF.

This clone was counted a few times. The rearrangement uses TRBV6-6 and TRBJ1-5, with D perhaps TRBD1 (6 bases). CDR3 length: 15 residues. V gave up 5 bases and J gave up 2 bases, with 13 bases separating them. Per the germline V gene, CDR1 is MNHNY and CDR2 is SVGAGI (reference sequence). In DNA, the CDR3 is TGTGCCAGCAGTCGACAGGATTGGGGCAATCAGCCCCAGCATTTT. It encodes CASSRQDWGNQPQHF.

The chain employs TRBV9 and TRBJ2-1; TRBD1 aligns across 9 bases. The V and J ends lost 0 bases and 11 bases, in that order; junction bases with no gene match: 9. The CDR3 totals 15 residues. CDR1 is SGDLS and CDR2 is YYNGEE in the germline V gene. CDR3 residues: CASSVEPGQGRQQFF. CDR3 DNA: TGTGCCAGCAGCGTAGAACCGGGACAGGGAAGGCAGCAGTTCTTC.

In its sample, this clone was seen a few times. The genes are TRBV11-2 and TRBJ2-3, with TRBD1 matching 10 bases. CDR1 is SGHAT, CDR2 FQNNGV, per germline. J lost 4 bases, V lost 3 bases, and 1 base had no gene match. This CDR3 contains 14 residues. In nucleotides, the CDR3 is TGTGCCAGCAGCTTCGGACAGGGGGCAGATACGCAGTATTTT. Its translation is CASSFGQGADTQYF.

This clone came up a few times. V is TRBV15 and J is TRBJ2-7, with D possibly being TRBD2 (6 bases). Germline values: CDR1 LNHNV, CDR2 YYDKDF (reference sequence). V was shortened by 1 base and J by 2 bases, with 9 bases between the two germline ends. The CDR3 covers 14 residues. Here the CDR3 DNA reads TGTGCCACCAGCAGAGGGGACTCTACCTACGAGCAGTACTTC. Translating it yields CATSRGDSTYEQYF.

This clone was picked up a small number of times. The CDR3 bases are TGTGCCAGCAGTTACTCGGCAGGGACAGGAAACACCATATATTTT. This gives the protein CASSYSAGTGNTIYF. The chain uses TRBV6-5 and TRBJ1-3; a possible D gene is TRBD1 (6 bases). V lost 0 bases and J 4 bases, leaving 10 bases between the germline ends. The length of the CDR3 is 15 residues. Germline lookup yields CDR1 MNHEY and CDR2 SVGAGI.

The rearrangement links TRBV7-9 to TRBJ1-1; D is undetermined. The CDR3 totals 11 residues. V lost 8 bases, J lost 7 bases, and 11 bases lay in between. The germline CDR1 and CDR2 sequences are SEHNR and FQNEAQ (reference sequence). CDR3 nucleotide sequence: TGTGCCAGCTTCTACAGTCTTGAAGCTTTCTTT. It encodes CASFYSLEAFF.

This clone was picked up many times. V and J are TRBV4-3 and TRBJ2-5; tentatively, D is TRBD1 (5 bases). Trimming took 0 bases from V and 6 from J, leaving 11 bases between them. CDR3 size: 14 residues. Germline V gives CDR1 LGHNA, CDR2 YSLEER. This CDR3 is CASSQDRGSKTQYF. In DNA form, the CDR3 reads TGCGCCAGCAGCCAAGATAGGGGTTCGAAGACCCAGTACTTC.